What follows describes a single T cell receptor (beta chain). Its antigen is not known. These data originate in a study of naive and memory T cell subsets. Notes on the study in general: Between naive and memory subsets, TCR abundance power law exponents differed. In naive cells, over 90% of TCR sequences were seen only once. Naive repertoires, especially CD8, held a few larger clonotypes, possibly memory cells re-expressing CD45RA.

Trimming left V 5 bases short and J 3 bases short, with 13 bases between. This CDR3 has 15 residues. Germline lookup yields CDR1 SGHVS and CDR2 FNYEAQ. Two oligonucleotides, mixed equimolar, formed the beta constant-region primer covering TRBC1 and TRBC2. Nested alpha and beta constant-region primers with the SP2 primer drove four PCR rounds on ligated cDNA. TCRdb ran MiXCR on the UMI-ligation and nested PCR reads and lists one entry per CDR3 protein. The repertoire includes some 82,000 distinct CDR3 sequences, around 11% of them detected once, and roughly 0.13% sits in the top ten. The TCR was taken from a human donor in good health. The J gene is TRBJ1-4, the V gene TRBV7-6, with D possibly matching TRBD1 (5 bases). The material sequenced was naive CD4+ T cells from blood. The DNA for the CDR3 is TGTGCCAGCAGCCCGAGGGGAGGATCTAATGAAAAACTGTTTTTT. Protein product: CASSPRGGSNEKLFF.